The text below deals with one T cell receptor (beta chain). Its antigen specificity is not known. Base qualities are not recorded, but no much larger clone differs from it by a single base. Library generation was performed with the immunoSEQ multiplex PCR assay. TCRdb obtained this table from immuneACCESS and retained in-frame rearrangements with V and J assigned. These tables miss some clones; where compared with another copy, unresolved V genes account for less than half of the shortfall, and the remainder is unexplained. The table for this sample lists over 25,000 clones; roughly nine tenths of them were counted only once. 0.44% of the sample belongs to the ten largest clones. This specimen comes from a study of T cell changes during pregnancy in multiple sclerosis (dated by TCRdb to the late 2010s). Some background on the complete study: The study looked at changes in the T cell repertoire across pregnancy in women with multiple sclerosis.

CDR1 LNHDA and CDR2 SQIVND were looked up in the germline V gene (reference sequence). The CDR3 sequence holds 15 residues, the cysteine and phenylalanine included. Only CDR3 DNA is held: 45 bases, read in frame from base 1. V lost 7 bases and J lost 7 bases; the stretch between them is 22 bases long. Sequenced material: CD4+ T cells from peripheral blood mononuclear cells, taken in the second trimester of pregnancy. The chain uses TRBV19 and TRBJ1-1, with no confidently assigned D gene. The clonotype originates from a female donor in good health, enrolled as a control in a pregnancy study. The base sequence is TGTGCCAGTACCCTTGGGCAGGTCCTGAGCGGTGAAGCTTTCTTT. The encoded protein is CASTLGQVLSGEAFF.